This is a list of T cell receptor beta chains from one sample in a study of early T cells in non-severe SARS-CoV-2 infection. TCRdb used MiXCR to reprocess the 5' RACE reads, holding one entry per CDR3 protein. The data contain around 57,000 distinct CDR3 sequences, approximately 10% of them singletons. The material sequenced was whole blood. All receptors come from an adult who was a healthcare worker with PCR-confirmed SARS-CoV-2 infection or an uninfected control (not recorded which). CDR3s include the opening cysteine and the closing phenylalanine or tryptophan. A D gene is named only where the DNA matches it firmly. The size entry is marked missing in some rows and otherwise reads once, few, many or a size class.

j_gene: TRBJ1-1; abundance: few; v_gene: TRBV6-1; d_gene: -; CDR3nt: TGTGCCAGCAGTGAAGCGTCAGGGACCACTGAAGCTTTCTTT; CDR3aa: CASSEASGTTEAFF
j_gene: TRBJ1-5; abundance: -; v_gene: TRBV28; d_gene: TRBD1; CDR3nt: TGTGCCAGCAGCCCCGGGACAGGGGCTCAGCCCCAGCATTTT; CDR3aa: CASSPGTGAQPQHF
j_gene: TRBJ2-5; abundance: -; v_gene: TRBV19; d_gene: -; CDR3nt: TGTGCCAGTAGCAAGCAAGCATATCAAGAGACCCAGTACTTC; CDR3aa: CASSKQAYQETQYF
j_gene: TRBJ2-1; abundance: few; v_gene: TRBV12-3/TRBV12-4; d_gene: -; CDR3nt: TGTGCCAGCAGCCGCTCCTACAATGAGCAGTTCTTC; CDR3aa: CASSRSYNEQFF
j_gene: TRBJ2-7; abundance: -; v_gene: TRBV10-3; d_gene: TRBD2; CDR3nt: TGTGCCATCAGTCGGACTAGCGGGGCCTACGAGCAGTACTTC; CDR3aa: CAISRTSGAYEQYF
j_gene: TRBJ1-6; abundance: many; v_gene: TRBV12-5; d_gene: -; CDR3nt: TGTGCTAGTGCCACAGGAGCGGGTCCCTATAATTCACCCCTCCACTTT; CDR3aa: CASATGAGPYNSPLHF
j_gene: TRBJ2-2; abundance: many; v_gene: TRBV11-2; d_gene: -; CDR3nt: TGTGCCAGCAGCCGGGGAGGGGAGCTGTTTTTT; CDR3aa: CASSRGGELFF
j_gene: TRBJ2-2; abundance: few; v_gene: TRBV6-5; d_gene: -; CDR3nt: TGTGCCAGCAGATCCTCCCAGGGGACAACCGGGGAGCTGTTTTTT; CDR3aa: CASRSSQGTTGELFF
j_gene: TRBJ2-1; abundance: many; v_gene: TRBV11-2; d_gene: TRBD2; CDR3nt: TGTGCCAGCAGCCTGGGACTAGCGAATGAGCAGTTCTTC; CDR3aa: CASSLGLANEQFF
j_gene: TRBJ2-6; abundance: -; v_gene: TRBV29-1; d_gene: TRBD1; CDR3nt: TGCAGCGTTACAGGGGGCGCTGGGGCCAACGTCCTGACTTTC; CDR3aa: CSVTGGAGANVLTF
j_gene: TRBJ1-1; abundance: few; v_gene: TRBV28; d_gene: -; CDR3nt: TGTGCCAGCAGGAACCGCGCTGAAGCTTTCTTT; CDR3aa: CASRNRAEAFF
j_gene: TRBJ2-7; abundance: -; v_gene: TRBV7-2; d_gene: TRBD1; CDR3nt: TGTGCCAGCAGCACCAGAACAGGGGGCGCGGACGAGCAGTACTTC; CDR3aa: CASSTRTGGADEQYF
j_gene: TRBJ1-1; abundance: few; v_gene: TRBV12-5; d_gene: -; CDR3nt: TGTGCTAGTGGACCGGACGGAGACACTGAAGCTTTCTTT; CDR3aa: CASGPDGDTEAFF
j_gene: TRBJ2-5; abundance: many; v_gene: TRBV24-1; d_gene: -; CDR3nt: TGTGCCACCAGTGATGGGGGGTTCCAAGAGACCCAGTACTTC; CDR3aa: CATSDGGFQETQYF
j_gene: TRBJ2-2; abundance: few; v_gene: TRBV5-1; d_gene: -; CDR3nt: TGCGCCAGCAGCTCCCCCATCGCTTACACCGGGGAGCTGTTTTTT; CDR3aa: CASSSPIAYTGELFF
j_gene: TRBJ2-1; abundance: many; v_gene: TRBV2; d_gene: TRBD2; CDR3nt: TGTGCCAGCGGCGGGACTAGCCGCAATGAGCAGTTCTTC; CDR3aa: CASGGTSRNEQFF
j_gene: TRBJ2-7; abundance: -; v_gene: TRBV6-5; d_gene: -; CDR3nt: TGTGCCAGCAGCCTTTATTCGGGCTCCTACGAGCAGTACTTC; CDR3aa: CASSLYSGSYEQYF
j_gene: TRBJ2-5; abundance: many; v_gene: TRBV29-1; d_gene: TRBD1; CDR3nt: TGCAGCGAGACCCAGGGGGCTGGAGAGACCCAGTACTTC; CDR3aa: CSETQGAGETQYF
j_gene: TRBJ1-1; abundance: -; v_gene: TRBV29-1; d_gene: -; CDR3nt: TGCAGCGTTTCCAGGGGCGGCACTGAAGCTTTCTTT; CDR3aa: CSVSRGGTEAFF
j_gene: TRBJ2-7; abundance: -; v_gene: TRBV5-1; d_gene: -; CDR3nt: TGCGCCAGCAGCTCAGGGTGGGAGAACGAGCAGTACTTC; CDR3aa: CASSSGWENEQYF
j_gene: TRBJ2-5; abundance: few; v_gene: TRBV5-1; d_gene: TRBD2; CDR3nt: TGCGCCAGCAGCTTGGGGACTAGCGGCGAGACCCAGTACTTC; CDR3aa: CASSLGTSGETQYF
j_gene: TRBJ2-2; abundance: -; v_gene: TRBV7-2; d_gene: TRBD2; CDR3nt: TGTGCCAGCAGCCCCCAGTGGGGCGGGAGAAACACCGGGGAGCTGTTTTTT; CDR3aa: CASSPQWGGRNTGELFF